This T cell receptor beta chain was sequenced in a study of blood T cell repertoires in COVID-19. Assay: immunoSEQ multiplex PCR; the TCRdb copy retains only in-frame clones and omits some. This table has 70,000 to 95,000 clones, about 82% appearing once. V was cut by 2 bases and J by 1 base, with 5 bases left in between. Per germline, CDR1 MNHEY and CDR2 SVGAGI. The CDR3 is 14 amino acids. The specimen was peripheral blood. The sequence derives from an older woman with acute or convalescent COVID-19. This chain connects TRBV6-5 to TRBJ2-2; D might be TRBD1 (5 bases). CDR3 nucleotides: TGTGCCAGCAGTTACCAGGGGAACACCGGGGAGCTGTTTTTT. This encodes CASSYQGNTGELFF.